Sequencing of this T cell receptor beta chain was carried out in a study of T cell changes during pregnancy in multiple sclerosis. Trimming stripped 5 bases from V and 4 bases from J, with 18 bases between. Germline V CDR1 and CDR2: SGHNT, YYREEE (reference sequence). The CDR3 consists of 15 residues. Produced via immunoSEQ multiplex PCR; TCRdb's table is partial and in-frame only. The sample lists 85,000 to 100,000 clones; 85% to 95% were seen once. This sample comprised peripheral blood, obtained in the first trimester of pregnancy. The chain uses TRBV5-4 and TRBJ1-1; the D gene is possibly TRBD1 (5 bases). The sequence was obtained from a female donor with multiple sclerosis, enrolled in a pregnancy study. CDR3 residues: CASSFRQLGGTEAFF. DNA for the CDR3: TGTGCCAGCAGTTTCCGACAGCTGGGCGGCACTGAAGCTTTCTTT. Complete variable domain (other parts from reference TRBV5-4 and TRBJ1-1): ETGVTQSPTHLIKTRGQQVTLRCSSQSGHNTVSWYQQALGQGPQFIFQYYREEENGRGNFPPRFSGLQFPNYSSELNVNALELDDSALYLCASSFRQLGGTEAFFGQGTRLTVV.